The following is a T cell receptor beta chain sequence with its context. This sample is part of a study of blood T cell repertoires in COVID-19. CDR1 and CDR2 (germline): LNHDA, SQIVND (reference sequence). The CDR3 contains 15 residues. V shed 3 bases and J 7 bases; nucleotides not matched to a gene: 7. In the study's own analysis: Reference gene primer amplification gave nucleated cell count estimates. Libraries were prepared by immunoSEQ multiplex PCR; TCRdb keeps only in-frame clonotypes and omits some of them. The D gene and trimming were derived from the DNA, and the V and J assignments and clone size from that table. Of around 240,000 clones in the sample, 70% to 90% were seen once.

The sequencing sample was made of peripheral blood. This chain uses TRBV19 with TRBJ2-1; 9 nucleotides match TRBD2. The source is a young woman who had recovered from COVID-19. CDR3 region: CASSIMGLAENEQFF. The CDR3 DNA sequence: TGTGCCAGTAGTATTATGGGACTAGCTGAGAATGAGCAGTTCTTC.